Listed below are T cell receptor beta chains from one sample, sequenced in a study of CD8 T cells in ankylosing spondylitis. TCRdb passed the 5' RACE reads through MiXCR, listing each CDR3 protein once. The sample yields around 210,000 distinct CDR3 sequences, under 8.5% seen once. The sequenced material came from blood, either unsorted or a sorted T cell fraction (not recorded which). These receptor sequences come from a female donor with ankylosing spondylitis or in good health (not recorded which). CDR3s include the opening cysteine and the closing phenylalanine or tryptophan. Each record gives: D gene, J gene, clone size, V gene, CDR3 protein, CDR3 DNA. D genes are given only for firm matches. Size values are once, few and many counts, or a class for expanded clones, and some rows have none.

D: NA
J: TRBJ2-7
size: many
V: TRBV6-2/TRBV6-3
CDR3: CASKKIRDRLSYEQYF
DNA: TGTGCCAGCAAAAAGATCCGGGATAGGTTATCCTACGAGCAGTACTTC

D: TRBD2
J: TRBJ2-1
size: many
V: TRBV20-1
CDR3: CSASGELAGGVGNEQFF
DNA: TGCAGTGCTAGCGGGGAATTAGCGGGAGGGGTCGGCAATGAGCAGTTCTTC

D: NA
J: TRBJ2-2
size: many
V: TRBV20-1
CDR3: CSASEGTGELFF
DNA: TGCAGTGCAAGTGAGGGCACCGGGGAGCTGTTTTTT

D: NA
J: TRBJ1-1
size: few
V: TRBV20-1
CDR3: CSAPYPSSEAFF
DNA: TGCAGTGCTCCTTACCCTAGCTCTGAAGCTTTCTTT

D: NA
J: TRBJ1-3
size: NA
V: TRBV5-1
CDR3: CASSLVSGENTIYF
DNA: TGCGCCAGCAGCTTGGTATCCGGGGAGAACACCATATATTTT

D: NA
J: TRBJ2-5
size: many
V: TRBV6-6
CDR3: CASSTPGNQETQYF
DNA: TGTGCCAGCAGTACCCCAGGAAACCAAGAGACCCAGTACTTC

D: NA
J: TRBJ1-1
size: few
V: TRBV19
CDR3: CASSHLRGENTEAFF
DNA: TGTGCCAGTAGCCATCTGAGGGGCGAGAACACTGAAGCTTTCTTT

D: TRBD2
J: TRBJ2-1
size: many
V: TRBV28
CDR3: CASSSLAGVGNEQFF
DNA: TGTGCCAGCAGTTCTCTAGCGGGAGTAGGTAATGAGCAGTTCTTC

D: NA
J: TRBJ2-1
size: medium-sized
V: TRBV29-1
CDR3: CSVDSQGFDNEQFF
DNA: TGCAGCGTTGACTCTCAGGGTTTTGACAATGAGCAGTTCTTC

D: NA
J: TRBJ2-1
size: NA
V: TRBV11-1
CDR3: CASRVGGNEQFF
DNA: TGTGCCAGCAGAGTAGGGGGGAATGAGCAGTTCTTC

D: NA
J: TRBJ1-1
size: many
V: TRBV20-1
CDR3: CSASFSTGKDTEAFF
DNA: TGCAGTGCTAGTTTCTCCACAGGGAAGGACACTGAAGCTTTCTTT

D: TRBD1
J: TRBJ1-4
size: many
V: TRBV29-1
CDR3: CSVEGGTGADEKLFF
DNA: TGCAGCGTTGAAGGGGGGACAGGGGCGGATGAAAAACTGTTTTTT

D: NA
J: TRBJ2-3
size: many
V: TRBV20-1
CDR3: CSASGTYSTDTQYF
DNA: TGCAGTGCTTCCGGGACTTATTCCACAGATACGCAGTATTTT

D: TRBD2
J: TRBJ2-1
size: many
V: TRBV27
CDR3: CASSANQWPGRGDSYNEQFF
DNA: TGTGCCAGCAGTGCAAATCAGTGGCCTGGGCGGGGGGACTCCTACAATGAGCAGTTCTTC

D: NA
J: TRBJ2-1
size: many
V: TRBV29-1
CDR3: CSVEEGGEAYNEQFF
DNA: TGCAGCGTTGAAGAAGGAGGGGAGGCGTACAATGAGCAGTTCTTC

D: NA
J: TRBJ1-1
size: many
V: TRBV6-5
CDR3: CASSYSGRRNTEAFF
DNA: TGTGCCAGCAGTTACTCGGGCAGACGGAACACTGAAGCTTTCTTT

D: TRBD1
J: TRBJ2-2
size: many
V: TRBV10-2
CDR3: CASSERQGAGELFF
DNA: TGCGCCAGCAGTGAGCGTCAGGGGGCTGGGGAGCTGTTTTTT

D: NA
J: TRBJ2-2
size: many
V: TRBV12-3/TRBV12-4
CDR3: CASSFGGTTGELFF
DNA: TGTGCCAGCAGTTTCGGTGGGACCACCGGGGAGCTGTTTTTT

D: NA
J: TRBJ1-3
size: many
V: TRBV6-5
CDR3: CASSSGIPGNTIYF
DNA: TGTGCCAGCAGTTCCGGGATACCTGGGAACACCATATATTTT

D: NA
J: TRBJ2-3
size: many
V: TRBV12-3/TRBV12-4
CDR3: CASSLQEDTQYF
DNA: TGTGCCAGCAGTCTTCAGGAAGATACGCAGTATTTT

D: NA
J: TRBJ2-7
size: many
V: TRBV6-2/TRBV6-3
CDR3: CASSYDTRIYEQYF
DNA: TGTGCCAGCAGTTACGACACTAGGATCTACGAGCAGTACTTC

D: NA
J: TRBJ1-6
size: few
V: TRBV7-9
CDR3: CASSPPGGADSPLHF
DNA: TGTGCCAGCAGCCCCCCCGGAGGGGCGGATTCACCCCTCCACTTT

D: NA
J: TRBJ2-1
size: NA
V: TRBV7-9
CDR3: CASSPSEGSYNEQFF
DNA: TGTGCCAGCAGCCCATCAGAGGGCTCCTACAATGAGCAGTTCTTC

D: NA
J: TRBJ2-1
size: many
V: TRBV4-2
CDR3: CASSQDLASYNEQFF
DNA: TGTGCCAGCAGCCAAGATTTGGCGTCCTACAATGAGCAGTTCTTC

D: TRBD2
J: TRBJ2-1
size: NA
V: TRBV14
CDR3: CASSQRPWGGEQFF
DNA: TGTGCCAGCAGCCAACGGCCGTGGGGGGGTGAGCAGTTCTTC

D: TRBD2
J: TRBJ2-7
size: many
V: TRBV11-2
CDR3: CASSLDSGRLDEQYF
DNA: TGTGCCAGCAGCTTGGATAGCGGGAGACTCGACGAGCAGTACTTC

D: TRBD1
J: TRBJ1-2
size: few
V: TRBV7-8
CDR3: CASSLGDRGLGNYGYTF
DNA: TGTGCCAGCAGCTTAGGGGACAGGGGGCTTGGGAACTATGGCTACACCTTC

D: TRBD2
J: TRBJ2-1
size: many
V: TRBV15
CDR3: CATSPLGEREGNNEQFF
DNA: TGTGCCACCAGCCCGCTCGGGGAGCGGGAGGGGAACAATGAGCAGTTCTTC

D: NA
J: TRBJ2-2
size: few
V: TRBV19
CDR3: CASSIERVTGELFF
DNA: TGTGCCAGTAGTATAGAGAGAGTCACCGGGGAGCTGTTTTTT

D: TRBD1
J: TRBJ2-5
size: many
V: TRBV20-1
CDR3: CSAEPGGLETQYF
DNA: TGCAGTGCGGAACCAGGGGGTTTGGAGACCCAGTACTTC

D: NA
J: TRBJ1-1
size: many
V: TRBV12-3/TRBV12-4
CDR3: CASSLAGPTEAFF
DNA: TGTGCCAGCAGTTTGGCGGGTCCCACTGAAGCTTTCTTT

D: TRBD1
J: TRBJ1-1
size: many
V: TRBV19
CDR3: CASSTAGTGVMNTEAFF
DNA: TGTGCCAGTAGTACCGCCGGGACAGGGGTTATGAACACTGAAGCTTTCTTT

D: NA
J: TRBJ2-5
size: many
V: TRBV4-3
CDR3: CASSQVEAARTQYF
DNA: TGCGCCAGCAGCCAAGTGGAAGCGGCCCGAACCCAGTACTTC

D: TRBD2
J: TRBJ2-5
size: few
V: TRBV20-1
CDR3: CSASYVLAGRETQYF
DNA: TGCAGTGCGTCTTACGTCCTAGCGGGGAGGGAGACCCAGTACTTC

D: NA
J: TRBJ2-7
size: many
V: TRBV20-1
CDR3: CSARDYRDAFYEQYF
DNA: TGCAGTGCTAGAGATTATCGGGACGCTTTTTACGAGCAGTACTTC

D: NA
J: TRBJ2-7
size: many
V: TRBV20-1
CDR3: CSAREGVRGHEQYF
DNA: TGCAGTGCTAGAGAGGGAGTCCGAGGCCACGAGCAGTACTTC

D: NA
J: TRBJ2-3
size: many
V: TRBV20-1
CDR3: CSATLGGSATDTQYF
DNA: TGCAGTGCAACCCTCGGGGGTAGCGCCACAGATACGCAGTATTTT

D: TRBD1
J: TRBJ2-2
size: many
V: TRBV6-5
CDR3: CASSYYRTGATGELFF
DNA: TGTGCCAGCAGTTACTATAGGACAGGAGCCACCGGGGAGCTGTTTTTT

D: NA
J: TRBJ1-3
size: many
V: TRBV7-2
CDR3: CASSLRGSSGNTIYF
DNA: TGTGCCAGCAGCTTAAGGGGGTCCTCTGGAAACACCATATATTTT

D: TRBD1
J: TRBJ2-7
size: many
V: TRBV29-1
CDR3: CSVVPGTGSYEQYF
DNA: TGCAGCGTGGTACCCGGGACAGGGTCCTACGAGCAGTACTTC

D: NA
J: TRBJ1-2
size: few
V: TRBV27
CDR3: CASSYGTDGGGYTF
DNA: TGTGCCAGCAGCTACGGCACGGACGGAGGTGGCTACACCTTC

D: NA
J: TRBJ2-1
size: few
V: TRBV7-6
CDR3: CASSLEASHNEQFF
DNA: TGTGCCAGCAGCTTAGAGGCTTCTCACAATGAGCAGTTCTTC

D: NA
J: TRBJ1-1
size: many
V: TRBV29-1
CDR3: CSVGTQEAFF
DNA: TGCAGCGTTGGGACCCAGGAAGCTTTCTTT

D: NA
J: TRBJ2-2
size: NA
V: TRBV8-2
CDR3: CARGPWDTGELFF
DNA: TGTGCCAGGGGCCCGTGGGACACCGGGGAGCTGTTTTTT

D: NA
J: TRBJ2-3
size: many
V: TRBV7-2
CDR3: CASSLVGVGSDTQYF
DNA: TGTGCCAGCAGCTTAGTTGGGGTTGGGTCAGATACGCAGTATTTT

D: NA
J: TRBJ2-2
size: many
V: TRBV4-1
CDR3: CASSQDHGTGELFF
DNA: TGCGCCAGCAGCCAAGATCACGGAACCGGGGAGCTGTTTTTT

D: TRBD2
J: TRBJ2-1
size: many
V: TRBV5-5
CDR3: CASSSSSGSYNEQFF
DNA: TGTGCCAGCAGCAGCTCTAGCGGGAGCTACAATGAGCAGTTCTTC

D: NA
J: TRBJ1-1
size: many
V: TRBV19
CDR3: CASTGAVRNTEAFF
DNA: TGTGCCAGTACCGGGGCAGTGAGGAACACTGAAGCTTTCTTT

D: TRBD2
J: TRBJ2-1
size: many
V: TRBV7-8
CDR3: CASSFPGLAASYNEQFF
DNA: TGTGCCAGCAGCTTCCCGGGACTAGCGGCTTCCTACAATGAGCAGTTCTTC

D: NA
J: TRBJ2-1
size: many
V: TRBV7-9
CDR3: CAGSGDYNEQFF
DNA: TGTGCCGGTAGCGGAGATTACAATGAGCAGTTCTTC

D: NA
J: TRBJ1-2
size: many
V: TRBV6-1
CDR3: CASSEVQRNGYTF
DNA: TGTGCCAGCAGTGAAGTCCAAAGGAATGGCTACACCTTC

D: NA
J: TRBJ2-7
size: many
V: TRBV11-2
CDR3: CASSSSPELDNEQYF
DNA: TGTGCCAGCAGCTCTAGTCCTGAATTAGACAACGAGCAGTACTTC

D: TRBD1
J: TRBJ1-1
size: many
V: TRBV2
CDR3: CASRARTGAMNTEAFF
DNA: TGTGCCAGCAGGGCCCGGACAGGGGCCATGAACACTGAAGCTTTCTTT

D: NA
J: TRBJ2-3
size: many
V: TRBV9
CDR3: CASSASHRDTQYF
DNA: TGTGCCAGCAGCGCCTCACATCGAGATACGCAGTATTTT

D: TRBD2
J: TRBJ2-3
size: many
V: TRBV20-1
CDR3: CSARIFSGSIRTDTQYF
DNA: TGCAGTGCTAGAATTTTCAGCGGGAGTATCCGCACAGATACGCAGTATTTT